These 2 T cell receptor beta chains were sequenced from one sample in a study of blood T cell repertoires in COVID-19 (dated by TCRdb to about 2020). The library was built by means of the immunoSEQ multiplex PCR assay. The source is immuneACCESS, and TCRdb retained only in-frame sequences with V and J called. Part of the clones is not carried over; for the studies checked, unresolved V genes explain less than half of this, and the remainder is unexplained. The sample has 270,000 or so clones on record, roughly 89% of them singletons. The ten largest clones capture approximately 5% of the sample. Specimen: peripheral blood. These receptors were collected from a woman aged 40 to 49 who had recovered from COVID-19.

The V and J genes are TRBV18 and TRBJ2-3, with TRBD2 matching over 11 bases. V lost 2 bases and J lost 3; bases outside the gene matches: 10. This CDR3 has 18 residues. Germline V gene sequence: CDR1 KGHSH, CDR2 LQKENI. The CDR3 loop is CASSPGLAGGPGTDTQYF. CDR3 sequence (DNA): TGTGCCAGCTCACCAGGGCTAGCGGGGGGCCCCGGAACAGATACGCAGTATTTT. The full variable domain, completed using reference TRBV18 and TRBJ2-3, is NAGVMQNPRHLVRRRGQEARLRCSPMKGHSHVYWYRQLPEEGLKFMVYLQKENIIDESGMPKERFSAEFPKEGPSILRIQQVVRGDSAAYFCASSPGLAGGPGTDTQYFGPGTRLTVL.

The chain recombines TRBV6-6 with TRBJ1-1, with 8 bases matching TRBD1. This CDR3 comprises 14 residues. The J segment lost 5 bases and the V segment lost 4 bases, leaving 6 bases of the junction unmatched. In germline, CDR1 is MNHNY, CDR2 SVGAGI (reference sequence). The CDR3 DNA is TGTGCCAGCAGTTCGACAGGGGTGCAAACTGAAGCTTTCTTT. Its protein product is CASSSTGVQTEAFF.